Listed below are T cell receptor beta chains from one sample, sequenced in a study of blood T cell repertoires in COVID-19. The table came from immunoSEQ multiplex PCR; TCRdb's copy has only in-frame clones and leaves some out. The sample records 320,000 or so clones, roughly 90% being singletons. The sample was PBMCs or T cells enriched from blood (not recorded which). These receptors all stem from a man in his 60s who had recovered from COVID-19. The CDR3 runs from the conserved cysteine through the conserved F or W.

v_call,j_call,cdr3_aa
TRBV2,TRBJ2-5,CASRREGPETQYF
TRBV11-2,TRBJ2-2,CASSWRRDFNTGELFF
TRBV7-2,TRBJ2-1,CASRPPGLAGASYNEQFF
TRBV5-4,TRBJ2-1,CASSLRAGGPGEQFF
TRBV6-5,TRBJ2-5,CASMTRDTETQYF
TRBV6-5,TRBJ2-3,CASSYSGLGTQYF
TRBV24-1,TRBJ1-5,CATSDPTGLGAQHF
TRBV2,TRBJ2-5,CASRDGDSKETQYF
TRBV19,TRBJ2-3,CASSGVAGGSRGTDTQYF
TRBV18,TRBJ2-7,CASSPSLPGTGGDTYEQYF
TRBV4-2,TRBJ2-7,CASSQDGTSGTYEQYF
TRBV25-1,TRBJ2-7,CASSASNRGSYEQYF